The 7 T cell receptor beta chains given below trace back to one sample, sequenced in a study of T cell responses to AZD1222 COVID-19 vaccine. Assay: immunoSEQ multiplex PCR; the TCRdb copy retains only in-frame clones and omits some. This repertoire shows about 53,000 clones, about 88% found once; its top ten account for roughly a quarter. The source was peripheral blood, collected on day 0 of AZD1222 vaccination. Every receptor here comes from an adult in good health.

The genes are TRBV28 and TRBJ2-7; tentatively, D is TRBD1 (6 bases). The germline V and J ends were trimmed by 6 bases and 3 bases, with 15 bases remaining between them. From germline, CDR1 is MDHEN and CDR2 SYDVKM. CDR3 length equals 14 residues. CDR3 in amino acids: CASSKGGPVYEQYF. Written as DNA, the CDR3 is TGTGCCAGCAGCAAAGGGGGACCTGTCTACGAGCAGTACTTC.

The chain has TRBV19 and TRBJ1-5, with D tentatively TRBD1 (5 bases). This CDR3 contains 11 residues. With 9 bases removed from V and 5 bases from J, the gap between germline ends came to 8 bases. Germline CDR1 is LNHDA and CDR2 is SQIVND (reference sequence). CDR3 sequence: CASGDHQPQHF. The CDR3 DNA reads TGTGCCAGCGGGGACCATCAGCCCCAGCATTTT.

CDR3 sequence reads: CASSRGTAETQYF. The CDR3 DNA reads as TGTGCCAGCAGTCGGGGGACCGCGGAGACCCAGTACTTC. J is TRBJ2-5 and V is TRBV6-5; weak D call: TRBD2 (6 bases). V was clipped by 5 bases and J by 5 bases, with 12 bases between them. CDR1 and CDR2 (germline): MNHEY, SVGAGI. This CDR3 contains 13 residues.

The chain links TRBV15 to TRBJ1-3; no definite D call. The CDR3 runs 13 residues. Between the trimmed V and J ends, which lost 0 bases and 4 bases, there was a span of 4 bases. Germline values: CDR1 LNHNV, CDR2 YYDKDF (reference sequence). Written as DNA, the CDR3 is TGTGCCACCAGCAGAGATCAGGGAAACACCATATATTTT. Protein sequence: CATSRDQGNTIYF.

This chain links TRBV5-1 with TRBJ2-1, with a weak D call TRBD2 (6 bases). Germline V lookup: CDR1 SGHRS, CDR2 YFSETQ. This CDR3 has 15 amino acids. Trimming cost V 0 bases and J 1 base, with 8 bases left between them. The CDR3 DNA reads TGCGCCAGCAGCTTGGAGGGGAGGTCCTACAATGAGCAGTTCTTC. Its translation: CASSLEGRSYNEQFF. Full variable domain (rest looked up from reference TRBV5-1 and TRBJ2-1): KAGVTQTPRYLIKTRGQQVTLSCSPISGHRSVSWYQQTPGQGLQFLFEYFSETQRNKGNFPGRFSGRQFSNSRSEMNVSTLELGDSALYLCASSLEGRSYNEQFFGPGTRLTVL.

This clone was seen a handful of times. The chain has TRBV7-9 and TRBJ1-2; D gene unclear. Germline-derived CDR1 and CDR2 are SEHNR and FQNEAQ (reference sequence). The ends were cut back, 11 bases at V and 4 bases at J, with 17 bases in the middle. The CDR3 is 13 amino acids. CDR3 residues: CAADGYGGYGYTF. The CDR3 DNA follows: TGTGCCGCTGACGGATACGGAGGCTATGGCTACACCTTC.

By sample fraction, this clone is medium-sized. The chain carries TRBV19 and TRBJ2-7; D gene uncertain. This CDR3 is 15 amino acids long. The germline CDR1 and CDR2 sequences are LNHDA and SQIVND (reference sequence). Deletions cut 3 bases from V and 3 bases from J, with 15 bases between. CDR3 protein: CASSMGSDAGYEQYF. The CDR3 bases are TGTGCCAGTAGTATGGGTTCGGACGCCGGCTACGAGCAGTACTTC. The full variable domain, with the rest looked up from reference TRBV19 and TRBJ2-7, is DGGITQSPKYLFRKEGQNVTLSCEQNLNHDAMYWYRQDPGQGLRLIYYSQIVNDFQKGDIAEGYSVSREKKESFPLTVTSAQKNPTAFYLCASSMGSDAGYEQYFGPGTRLTVT.